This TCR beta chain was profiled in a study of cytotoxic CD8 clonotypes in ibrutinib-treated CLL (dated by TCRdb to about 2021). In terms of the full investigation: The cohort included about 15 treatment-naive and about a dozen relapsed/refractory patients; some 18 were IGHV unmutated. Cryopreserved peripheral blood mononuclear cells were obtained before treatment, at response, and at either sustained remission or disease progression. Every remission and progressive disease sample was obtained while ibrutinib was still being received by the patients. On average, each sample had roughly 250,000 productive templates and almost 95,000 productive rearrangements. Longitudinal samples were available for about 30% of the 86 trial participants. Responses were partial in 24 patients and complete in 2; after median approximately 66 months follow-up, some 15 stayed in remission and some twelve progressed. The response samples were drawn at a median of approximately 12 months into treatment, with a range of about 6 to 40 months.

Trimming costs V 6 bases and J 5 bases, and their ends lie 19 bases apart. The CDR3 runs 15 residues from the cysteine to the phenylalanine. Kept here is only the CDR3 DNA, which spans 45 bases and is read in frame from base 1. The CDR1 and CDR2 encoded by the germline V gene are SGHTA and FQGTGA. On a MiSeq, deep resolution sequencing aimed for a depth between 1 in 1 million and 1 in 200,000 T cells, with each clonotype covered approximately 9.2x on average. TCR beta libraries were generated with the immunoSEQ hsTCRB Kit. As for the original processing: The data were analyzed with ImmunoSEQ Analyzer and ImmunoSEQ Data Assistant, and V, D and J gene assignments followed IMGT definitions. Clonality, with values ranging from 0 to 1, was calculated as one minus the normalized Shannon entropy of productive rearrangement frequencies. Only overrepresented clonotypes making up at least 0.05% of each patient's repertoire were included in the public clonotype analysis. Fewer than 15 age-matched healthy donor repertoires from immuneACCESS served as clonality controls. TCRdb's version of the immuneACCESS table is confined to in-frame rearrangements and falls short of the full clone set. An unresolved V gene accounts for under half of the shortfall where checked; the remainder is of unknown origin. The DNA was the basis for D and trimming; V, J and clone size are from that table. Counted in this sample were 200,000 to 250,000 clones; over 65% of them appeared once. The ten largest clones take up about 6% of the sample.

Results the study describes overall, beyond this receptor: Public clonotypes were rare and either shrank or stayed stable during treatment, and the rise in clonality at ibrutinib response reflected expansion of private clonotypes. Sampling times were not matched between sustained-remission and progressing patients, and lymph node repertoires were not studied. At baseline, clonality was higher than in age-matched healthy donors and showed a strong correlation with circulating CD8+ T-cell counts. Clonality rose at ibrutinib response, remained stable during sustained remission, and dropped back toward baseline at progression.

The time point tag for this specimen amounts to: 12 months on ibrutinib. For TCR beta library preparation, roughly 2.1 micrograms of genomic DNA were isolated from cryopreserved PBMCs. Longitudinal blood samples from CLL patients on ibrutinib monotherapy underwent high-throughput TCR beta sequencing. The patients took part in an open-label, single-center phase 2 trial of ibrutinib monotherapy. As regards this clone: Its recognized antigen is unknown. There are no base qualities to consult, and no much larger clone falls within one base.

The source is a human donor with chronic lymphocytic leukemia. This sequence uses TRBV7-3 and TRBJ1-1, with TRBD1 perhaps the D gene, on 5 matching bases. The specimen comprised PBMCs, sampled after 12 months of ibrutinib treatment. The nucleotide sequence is TGTGCCAGCAGTCCAACCCCAGGGATTGGGACTGAAGCTTTCTTT. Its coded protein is CASSPTPGIGTEAFF.